Following are 16 T cell receptor beta chains from one sample sequenced in a study of T-cell reconstitution after alpha-beta-depleted transplantation in children. Researchers prepared the TCRbeta library using unique molecular identifiers, the study reports. Each CDR3 protein is one row after TCRdb ran MiXCR on the PCR reads. Among fewer than 700,000 distinct CDR3 sequences listed, approximately 22% were seen once. Sequences were derived from PBMCs, mostly from graft donor cells, sampled 360 days after TCRalphabeta/CD19-depleted stem cell transplant. All receptors come from a boy in the first two years of life who had a stem cell transplant for acute myeloid leukemia, so the T cells may come from the graft donor.

V usage is TRBV2 and J usage is TRBJ2-7; TRBD1 matches 9 bases. Looked up from germline, CDR1 is SNHLY and CDR2 is FYNNEI. The CDR3 loop spans 14 amino acids. V dropped 2 bases and J dropped 7; count of bases not matched to a gene: 6. The CDR3 sequence: CASSEWTGVEEQYF. CDR3 DNA sequence: TGTGCCAGCAGTGAATGGACAGGGGTGGAAGAGCAGTACTTC.

This clonotype was found many times. This chain uses TRBV10-3 with TRBJ2-3; TRBD2 matches 11 bases. V shed 6 bases, J shed 4 bases, and the junction held 3 bases outside the gene matches. Germline CDR1 reads ENHRY; CDR2 reads SYGVKD. CDR3 size: 14 residues. CDR3 nucleotide sequence: TGTGCCATCAGGCCGGGACTAGCGGCAGATACGCAGTATTTT. It is translated as CAIRPGLAADTQYF.

This clonotype has at least ten counts. The chain is built from TRBV7-9 and TRBJ1-2; D is possibly TRBD1 (5 bases). V lost 1 base to trimming and J lost 4 bases, with 13 bases between them. Germline CDR1 is SEHNR and CDR2 is FQNEAQ (reference sequence). This CDR3 spans 15 amino acids. The CDR3 nucleotides read TGTGCCAGCAGCTTAGGGGACGCCGTCGGCTATGGCTACACCTTC. This translates into CASSLGDAVGYGYTF.

Note on this clonotype: A much bigger clone sits one base away, suggesting this may be a read error. The J gene is TRBJ2-1, the V gene TRBV7-9; D may be TRBD1 (6 bases). This CDR3 contains 14 residues. Germline loops: CDR1 SEHNR, CDR2 FQNEAQ (reference sequence). V was cut by 2 bases and J by 2 bases, with 7 bases left in between. CDR3 DNA: TGTGCCAGCAGCTTAACAGGGACCTACAATGAGCAGTTCTTC. Translation: CASSLTGTYNEQFF.

This chain links TRBV25-1 with TRBJ1-1; 7 nucleotides agree with TRBD1. V trimming: 6 bases; J trimming: 0 bases; junction bases outside the gene matches: 7. Per germline, CDR1 MGHDK and CDR2 SYGVNS. The CDR3 is 15 residues long. The CDR3, as DNA: TGTGCCAGCAGGGGCAGGGGGATAATGAACACTGAAGCTTTCTTT. Translated: CASRGRGIMNTEAFF.

The gene calls are TRBV20-1 and TRBJ2-5, with D tentatively TRBD1 (6 bases). CDR1 DFQATT and CDR2 SNEGSKA come from the germline V gene (reference sequence). V gave up 1 base and J gave up 3 bases, with 9 bases separating them. CDR3 length: 13 amino acids. The CDR3, as DNA: TGCAGTGCTAGAGGTGGGACAAAAGAGACCCAGTACTTC. Translation gives CSARGGTKETQYF.

V gene TRBV28 combines with J gene TRBJ2-1; no clear D. The CDR3 consists of 12 residues. V lost 6 bases and J lost 5, with 8 bases in between. Germline V gives CDR1 MDHEN, CDR2 SYDVKM. CDR3 nucleotide sequence: TGTGCCAGCAGGAGCGCCAACAATGAGCAGTTCTTC. This sequence encodes CASRSANNEQFF.

This clonotype showed up many times. The chain recombines TRBV6-5 with TRBJ1-5; the D is unclear. The CDR3 is 13 amino acids. The germline CDR1 and CDR2 sequences are MNHEY and SVGAGI. V dropped 6 bases and J dropped 7 bases, with 13 bases sitting between them. CDR3 residues: CASRRVVGQPQHF. Here the CDR3 DNA reads TGTGCCAGCAGACGAGTGGTGGGGCAGCCCCAGCATTTT.

This clonotype was counted ten times or more. The chain has TRBV9 and TRBJ2-1; 8 bases are a match to TRBD2. Germline lookup yields CDR1 SGDLS and CDR2 YYNGEE. The V and J ends lost 1 base and 4 bases, in that order; junction bases with no gene match: 4. The CDR3 has 15 residues. CDR3 DNA: TGTGCCAGCAGCGTATCAGCGGGGGCTTACAATGAGCAGTTCTTC. Translated, it gives CASSVSAGAYNEQFF.

The chain employs TRBV6-5 and TRBJ2-3; D remains ambiguous. The CDR3 consists of 15 residues. Germline CDR1 MNHEY, CDR2 SVGAGI. Between the trimmed V and J ends, which lost 0 bases and 2 bases, there was a span of 9 bases. The CDR3 loop reads CASSYSTRTTDTQYF. The CDR3 DNA reads as TGTGCCAGCAGTTACTCGACCCGGACCACAGATACGCAGTATTTT.

There are a few counts of this clonotype. The chain couples TRBV12-3 or TRBV12-4 to TRBJ2-3, with a possible D match to TRBD1 (6 bases). Trimming removed 3 bases at V and 4 bases at J, with 8 bases between. The CDR3 totals 13 residues. The CDR3 DNA reads as TGTGCCAGCAGTTTCGGACAGTCAGATACGCAGTATTTT. This sequence encodes CASSFGQSDTQYF.

This chain uses TRBV5-1 with TRBJ1-6; 7 nucleotides agree with TRBD1. The germline V gene has CDR1 SGHRS and CDR2 YFSETQ. The CDR3 has 15 residues. V trimming: 5 bases; J trimming: 10 bases; junction bases outside the gene matches: 12. The chain's CDR3 is CASRRRDRDGSPLHF. The CDR3, as DNA: TGCGCCAGCAGGCGACGTGACAGGGATGGGTCACCCCTCCACTTT.

This clonotype was seen ten or more times. The gene calls are TRBV18 and TRBJ2-1, with D hard to call. The CDR3 extends over 15 amino acids. V gave up 2 bases and J gave up 5 bases, with 13 bases separating them. CDR1 and CDR2 (germline): KGHSH, LQKENI. The CDR3 sequence: CASSPGLQRNNEQFF. The DNA for the CDR3 is TGTGCCAGCTCACCAGGGCTACAGAGGAACAATGAGCAGTTCTTC.

At least ten counts were recorded for this clonotype. The chain uses TRBV19 and TRBJ2-2, with D unresolved. V was clipped by 6 bases and J by 5 bases, with 10 bases between them. Germline-derived CDR1 and CDR2 are LNHDA and SQIVND (reference sequence). There are 13 residues in the CDR3. The CDR3 nucleotides read TGTGCCAGTAGCCCTCCCGTAACCGGGGAGCTGTTTTTT. This encodes CASSPPVTGELFF. The variable domain in full, completed from reference TRBV19 and TRBJ2-2, reads DGGITQSPKYLFRKEGQNVTLSCEQNLNHDAMYWYRQDPGQGLRLIYYSQIVNDFQKGDIAEGYSVSREKKESFPLTVTSAQKNPTAFYLCASSPPVTGELFFGEGSRLTVL.

The chain couples TRBV15 to TRBJ2-4; D may correspond to TRBD1 or TRBD2 (5 bases each). Trimming cost V 4 bases and J 8 bases, with 9 bases left between them. CDR1 and CDR2 (germline): LNHNV, YYDKDF (reference sequence). This CDR3 is built from 12 residues. The CDR3: CATSKQEDIQYF. Written as DNA, the CDR3 is TGTGCCACCAGCAAACAGGAGGACATTCAGTACTTC.

This clonotype appeared a few times. The rearrangement links TRBV20-1 to TRBJ2-7; 7 bases line up with TRBD2. CDR3 length: 12 residues. Trimming cost V 3 bases and J 7 bases; bases outside gene matches: 6. Germline V lookup: CDR1 DFQATT, CDR2 SNEGSKA (reference sequence). The CDR3 spells CSARGDYPEQYF. CDR3 in DNA: TGCAGTGCTAGGGGGGACTATCCGGAGCAGTACTTC.